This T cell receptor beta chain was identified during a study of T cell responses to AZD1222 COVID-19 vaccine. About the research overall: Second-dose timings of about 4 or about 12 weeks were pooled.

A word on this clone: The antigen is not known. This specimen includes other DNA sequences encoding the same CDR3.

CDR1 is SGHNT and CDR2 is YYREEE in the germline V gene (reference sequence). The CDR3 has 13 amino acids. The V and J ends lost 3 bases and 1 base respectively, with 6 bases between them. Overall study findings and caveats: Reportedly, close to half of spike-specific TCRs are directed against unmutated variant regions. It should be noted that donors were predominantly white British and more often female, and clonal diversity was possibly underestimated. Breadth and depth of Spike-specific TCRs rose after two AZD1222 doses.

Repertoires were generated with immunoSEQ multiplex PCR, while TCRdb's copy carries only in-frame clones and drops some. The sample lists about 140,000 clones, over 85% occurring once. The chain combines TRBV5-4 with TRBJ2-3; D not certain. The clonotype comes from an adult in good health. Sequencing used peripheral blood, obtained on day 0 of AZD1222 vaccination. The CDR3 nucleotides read TGTGCCAGCAGCTCTGGAGGCACAGATACGCAGTATTTT. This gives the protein CASSSGGTDTQYF.